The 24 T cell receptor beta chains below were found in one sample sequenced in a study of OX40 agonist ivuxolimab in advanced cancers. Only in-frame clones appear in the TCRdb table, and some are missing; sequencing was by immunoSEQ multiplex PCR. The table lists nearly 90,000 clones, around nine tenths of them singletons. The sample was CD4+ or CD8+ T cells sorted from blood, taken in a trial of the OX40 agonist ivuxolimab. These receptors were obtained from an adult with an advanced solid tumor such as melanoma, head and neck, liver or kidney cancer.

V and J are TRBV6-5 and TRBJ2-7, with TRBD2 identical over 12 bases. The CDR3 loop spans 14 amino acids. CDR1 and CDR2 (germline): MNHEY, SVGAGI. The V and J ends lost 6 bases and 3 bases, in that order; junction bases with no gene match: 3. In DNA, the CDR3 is TGTGCCAGCAGACCGACTAGCGGGGGCTACGAGCAGTACTTC. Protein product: CASRPTSGGYEQYF.

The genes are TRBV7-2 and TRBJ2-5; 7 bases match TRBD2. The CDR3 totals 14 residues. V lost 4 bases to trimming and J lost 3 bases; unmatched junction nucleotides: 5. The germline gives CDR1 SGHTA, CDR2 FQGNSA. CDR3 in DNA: TGTGCCAGCAGCTCGGGGACTATCAAAGAGACCCAGTACTTC. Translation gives CASSSGTIKETQYF.

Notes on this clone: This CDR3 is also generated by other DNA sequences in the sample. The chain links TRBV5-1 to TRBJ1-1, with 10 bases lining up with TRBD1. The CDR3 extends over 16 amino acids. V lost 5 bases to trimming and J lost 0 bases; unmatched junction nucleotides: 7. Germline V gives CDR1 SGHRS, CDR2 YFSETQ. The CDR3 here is CASSGTGEGMNTEAFF. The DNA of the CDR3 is TGCGCCAGCAGTGGGACAGGGGAGGGGATGAACACTGAAGCTTTCTTT.

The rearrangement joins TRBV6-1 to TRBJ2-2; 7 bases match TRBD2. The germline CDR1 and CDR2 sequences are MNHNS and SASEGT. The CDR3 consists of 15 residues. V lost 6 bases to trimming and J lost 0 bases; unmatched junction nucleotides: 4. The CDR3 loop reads CASSGGGANTGELFF. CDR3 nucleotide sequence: TGTGCCAGCAGCGGTGGGGGGGCGAACACCGGGGAGCTGTTTTTT.

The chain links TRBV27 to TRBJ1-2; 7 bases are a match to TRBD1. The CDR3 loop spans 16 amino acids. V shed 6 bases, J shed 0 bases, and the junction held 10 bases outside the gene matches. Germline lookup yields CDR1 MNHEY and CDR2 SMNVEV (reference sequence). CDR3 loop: CASSVQGGLPNYGYTF. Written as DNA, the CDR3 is TGTGCCAGCAGCGTCCAGGGGGGGCTACCTAACTATGGCTACACCTTC.

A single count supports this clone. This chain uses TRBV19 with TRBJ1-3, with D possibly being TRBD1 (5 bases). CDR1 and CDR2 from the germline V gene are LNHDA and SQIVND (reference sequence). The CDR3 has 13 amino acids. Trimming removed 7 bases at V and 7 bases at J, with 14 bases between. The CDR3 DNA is TGTGCCAGTACCAGAATCGGGGCCAACACCATATATTTT. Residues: CASTRIGANTIYF.

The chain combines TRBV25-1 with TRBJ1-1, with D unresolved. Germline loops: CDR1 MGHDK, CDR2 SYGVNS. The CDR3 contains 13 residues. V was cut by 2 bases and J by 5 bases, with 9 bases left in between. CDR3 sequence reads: CASSETSGTEAFF. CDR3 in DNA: TGTGCCAGCAGTGAAACATCGGGGACTGAAGCTTTCTTT.

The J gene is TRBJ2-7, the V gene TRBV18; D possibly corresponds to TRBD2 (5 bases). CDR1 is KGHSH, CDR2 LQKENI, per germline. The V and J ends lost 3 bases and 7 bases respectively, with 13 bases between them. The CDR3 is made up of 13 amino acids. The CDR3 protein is CASSPTRTAEQYF. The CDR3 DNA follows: TGTGCCAGCTCACCTACGAGGACTGCAGAGCAGTACTTC.

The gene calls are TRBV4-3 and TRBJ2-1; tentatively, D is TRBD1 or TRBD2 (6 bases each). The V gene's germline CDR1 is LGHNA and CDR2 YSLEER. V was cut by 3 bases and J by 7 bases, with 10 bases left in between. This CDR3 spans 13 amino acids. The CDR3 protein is CASSQRGANEQFF. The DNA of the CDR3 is TGCGCCAGCAGCCAGAGGGGGGCTAATGAGCAGTTCTTC.

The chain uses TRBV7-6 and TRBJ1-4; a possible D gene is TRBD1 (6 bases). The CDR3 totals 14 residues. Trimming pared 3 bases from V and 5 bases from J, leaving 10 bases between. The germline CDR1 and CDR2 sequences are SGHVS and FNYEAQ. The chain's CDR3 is CASSFLRGNEKLFF. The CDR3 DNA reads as TGTGCCAGCAGCTTTCTAAGGGGGAATGAAAAACTGTTTTTT.

The chain's CDR3 is CSVSSGRTTDTQYF. The CDR3 DNA is TGCAGCGTTAGTAGCGGGAGGACCACAGATACGCAGTATTTT. The chain combines TRBV29-1 with TRBJ2-3; 10 bases map to TRBD2. Germline V lookup: CDR1 SQVTM, CDR2 ANQGSEA. The CDR3 consists of 14 residues. With V trimmed by 5 bases and J by 2 bases, 4 bases remained unmatched.

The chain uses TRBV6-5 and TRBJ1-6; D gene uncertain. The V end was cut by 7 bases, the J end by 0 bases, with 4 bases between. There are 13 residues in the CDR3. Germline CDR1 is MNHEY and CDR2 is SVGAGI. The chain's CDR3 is CASMRSYNSPLHF. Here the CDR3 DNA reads TGTGCCAGCATGCGCTCCTATAATTCACCCCTCCACTTT.

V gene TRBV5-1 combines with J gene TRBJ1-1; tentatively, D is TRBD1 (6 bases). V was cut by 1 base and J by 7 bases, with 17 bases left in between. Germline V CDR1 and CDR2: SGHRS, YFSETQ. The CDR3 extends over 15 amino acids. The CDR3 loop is CASSLSGIEGGEAFF. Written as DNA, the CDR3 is TGCGCCAGCAGCTTGTCGGGGATAGAAGGGGGTGAAGCTTTCTTT.

In DNA, the CDR3 is TGTGCCAGCAGCTTAATGGGAACCTCCACAGATACGCAGTATTTT. It yields the protein CASSLMGTSTDTQYF. V and J are TRBV7-7 and TRBJ2-3; D is uncertain. The germline CDR1 and CDR2 sequences are SSHAT and FNYEAQ (reference sequence). V gave up 2 bases and J gave up 2 bases, with 11 bases separating them. This CDR3 contains 15 residues.

The chain's CDR3 is CASSGPNTGELFF. The CDR3 DNA follows: TGCGCCAGCAGCGGGCCGAACACCGGGGAGCTGTTTTTT. The chain carries TRBV10-2 and TRBJ2-2; D is uncertain. V lost 6 bases and J 0 bases, leaving 5 bases between the germline ends. CDR3 length: 13 residues. Germline V gene data show CDR1 as WSHSY and CDR2 as SAAADI.

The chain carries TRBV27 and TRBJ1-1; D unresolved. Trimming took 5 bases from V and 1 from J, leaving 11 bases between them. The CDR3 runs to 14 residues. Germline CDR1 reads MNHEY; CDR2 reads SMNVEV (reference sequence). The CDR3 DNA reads TGTGCCAGCAGTCGCAGGTTCGAGAACACTGAAGCTTTCTTT. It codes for CASSRRFENTEAFF.

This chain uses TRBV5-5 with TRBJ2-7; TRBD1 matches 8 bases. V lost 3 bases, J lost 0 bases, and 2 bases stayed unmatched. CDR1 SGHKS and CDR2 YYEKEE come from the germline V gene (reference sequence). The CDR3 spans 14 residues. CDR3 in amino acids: CASSSTGDSYEQYF. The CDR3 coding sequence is TGTGCCAGCAGCTCGACAGGGGACTCCTACGAGCAGTACTTC.

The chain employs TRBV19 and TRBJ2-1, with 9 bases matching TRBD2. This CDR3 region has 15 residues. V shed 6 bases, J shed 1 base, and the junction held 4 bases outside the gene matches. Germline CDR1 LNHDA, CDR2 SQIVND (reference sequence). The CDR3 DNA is TGTGCCAGTAGGGTTAGCGGGAGATCCTACAATGAGCAGTTCTTC. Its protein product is CASRVSGRSYNEQFF.

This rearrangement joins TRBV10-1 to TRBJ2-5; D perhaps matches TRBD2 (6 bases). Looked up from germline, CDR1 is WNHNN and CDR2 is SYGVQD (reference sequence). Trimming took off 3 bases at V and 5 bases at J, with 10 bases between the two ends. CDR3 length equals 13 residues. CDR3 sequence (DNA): TGCGCCAGCAGTGAAGGAGGGGTGGAGACCCAGTACTTC. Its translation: CASSEGGVETQYF.

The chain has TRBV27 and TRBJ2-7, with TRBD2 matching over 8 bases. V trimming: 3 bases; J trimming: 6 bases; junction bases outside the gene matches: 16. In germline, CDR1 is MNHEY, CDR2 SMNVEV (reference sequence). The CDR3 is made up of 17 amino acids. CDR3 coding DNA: TGTGCCAGCAGTTTGGATCGGCTAAGCGGGAGAAGTGGCGAGCAGTACTTC. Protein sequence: CASSLDRLSGRSGEQYF.

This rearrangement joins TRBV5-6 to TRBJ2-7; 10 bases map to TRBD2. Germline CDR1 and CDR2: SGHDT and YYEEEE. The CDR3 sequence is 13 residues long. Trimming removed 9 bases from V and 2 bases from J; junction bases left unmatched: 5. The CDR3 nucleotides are TGTGCCACCCAAAGCGGGGGGGCCTACGAGCAGTACTTC. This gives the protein CATQSGGAYEQYF.

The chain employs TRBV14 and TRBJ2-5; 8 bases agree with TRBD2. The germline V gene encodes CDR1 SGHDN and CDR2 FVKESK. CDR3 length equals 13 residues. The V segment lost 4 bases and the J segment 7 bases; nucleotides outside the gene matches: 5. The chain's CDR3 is CASSPGLVATQYF. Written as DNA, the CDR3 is TGTGCCAGCAGCCCGGGACTAGTGGCGACCCAGTACTTC.

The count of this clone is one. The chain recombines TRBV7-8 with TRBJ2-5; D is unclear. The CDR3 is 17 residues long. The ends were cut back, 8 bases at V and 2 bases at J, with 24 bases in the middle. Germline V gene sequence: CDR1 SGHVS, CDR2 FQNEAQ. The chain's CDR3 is CASSRAKLADQQETQYF. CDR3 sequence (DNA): TGTGCCAGCTCCCGTGCAAAGTTAGCCGACCAACAAGAGACCCAGTACTTC.

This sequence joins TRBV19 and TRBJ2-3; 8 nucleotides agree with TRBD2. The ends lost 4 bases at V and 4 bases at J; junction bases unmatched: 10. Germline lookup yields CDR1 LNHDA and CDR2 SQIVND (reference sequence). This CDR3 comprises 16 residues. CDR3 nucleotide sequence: TGTGCCAGTAGTACGGTCGGGAGGGAGGGGGCAGATACGCAGTATTTT. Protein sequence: CASSTVGREGADTQYF.